Here is one T cell receptor beta chain with its context. CDR1 is SGHNT, CDR2 YYREEE, per germline (reference sequence). The CDR3 is made up of 15 amino acids. V lost 4 bases, J lost 5 bases, and 18 bases lay in between. With 60 Vbeta and 13 Jbeta primers, the PCR was carried out. The data were produced by immunoSEQ multiplex PCR, yet TCRdb's version contains in-frame clones alone and is incomplete. Of 150,000 to 200,000 clones listed, roughly 76% are singletons. The source of the sample is a study of cytomegalovirus exposure and HLA in healthy donors. The TCR was taken from a woman between 50 and 59 years old in good health and CMV-seronegative. The chain recombines TRBV5-4 with TRBJ2-5, with TRBD2 as a possible D gene (6 bases). Material for sequencing was PBMCs. In DNA form, the CDR3 reads TGTGCCAGCAGCCCAGGATGGAGGGGAGAGGAGACCCAGTACTTC. Translating it yields CASSPGWRGEETQYF.